A single sample is the source of the 11 T cell receptor beta chains below, sequenced in a study of breast tumors, draining lymph nodes, adjacent tissues. TCRdb passed the multiplex PCR reads through MiXCR, listing each CDR3 protein once. The sample includes about 80,000 distinct CDR3 sequences, roughly 19% of them seen just once. Samples came from axillary lymph nodes draining the breast cancer. Input material: axillary lymph node tissue. Receptor source: a female donor with breast cancer. Some clones in this sample may be carry-over from other donors' samples.

This clonotype has a count of ten or more. The rearrangement uses TRBV20-1 and TRBJ2-2, with 8 bases lining up with TRBD2. Losses at the gene ends were 6 bases for V and 5 bases for J; bases not matched to a gene: 11. CDR1 DFQATT and CDR2 SNEGSKA come from the germline V gene (reference sequence). This CDR3 spans 15 amino acids. CDR3 in amino acids: CSATKAGGFTGELFF. The CDR3 nucleotides are TGCAGTGCCACCAAGGCGGGGGGTTTTACCGGGGAGCTGTTTTTT.

Only a few counts were recorded for this clonotype. The rearrangement joins TRBV28 to TRBJ1-4; no reliable D call. The V end was cut by 6 bases, the J end by 8 bases, with 13 bases between. Germline V gene data show CDR1 as MDHEN and CDR2 as SYDVKM. This CDR3 has 13 amino acids. The CDR3 DNA reads as TGTGCCAGCAGGAGGACTCTATCCGAAAAACTGTTTTTT. Its translation is CASRRTLSEKLFF.

Points on this clonotype: Lacking the conserved final phenylalanine or tryptophan, this CDR3 likely reflects a read error. The CDR3 nucleotides read TGTGCCAGCAGCTTAGGGGAAGATACGCAGTATTCT. As protein: CASSLGEDTQYS. V is TRBV7-9 and J is TRBJ2-3; unclear D gene. This CDR3 has 12 amino acids. Trimming cost V 1 base and J 5 bases, with 4 bases left between them. Germline lookup yields CDR1 SEHNR and CDR2 FQNEAQ (reference sequence).

Ten or more counts support this clonotype. This chain joins TRBV29-1 and TRBJ2-3, with 13 bases identical to TRBD2. V was clipped by 7 bases and J by 2 bases; unmatched bases: 6. CDR1 and CDR2 from the germline V gene are SQVTM and ANQGSEA. The CDR3 length is 15 residues. CDR3 DNA sequence: TGCAGCGCTCGGACTAGCGGGAGCCCCACAGATACGCAGTATTTT. This codes for CSARTSGSPTDTQYF.

This clonotype has ten or more counts. The chain is built from TRBV27 and TRBJ2-7, with TRBD1 matching over 8 bases. Germline V CDR1 and CDR2: MNHEY, SMNVEV (reference sequence). The CDR3 runs to 14 residues. J was trimmed by 2 bases and V by 6 bases; bases with no gene match: 6. The CDR3, as DNA: TGTGCCAGCAGCACTAGGGACAGGACCTACGAGCAGTACTTC. Its protein is CASSTRDRTYEQYF.

This clonotype was found many times. The chain combines TRBV20-1 with TRBJ2-5; 7 bases match TRBD1. Germline assignment: CDR1 DFQATT and CDR2 SNEGSKA (reference sequence). This CDR3 comprises 15 residues. Trimming removed 0 bases from V and 2 bases from J; junction bases left unmatched: 6. CDR3 DNA sequence: TGCAGTGCTAGAGACATTGGGACAGCGCAAGAGACCCAGTACTTC. Translated, it gives CSARDIGTAQETQYF.

The V call is TRBV30, the J call TRBJ1-6, with D unresolved. Germline V lookup: CDR1 GTSNPN, CDR2 SVGIG (reference sequence). V gave up 0 bases and J gave up 4 bases, with 10 bases separating them. The CDR3 covers 15 residues. CDR3 bases: TGTGCCTGGAGTGTGATGGGATTGTATAATTCACCCCTCCACTTT. This codes for CAWSVMGLYNSPLHF.

Concerning this clonotype: This may be a read error: a much more frequent sequence differs by one nucleotide. This CDR3 is missing its conserved last phenylalanine or tryptophan, likely due to a read error. The rearrangement joins TRBV14 to TRBJ2-6; D gene uncertain. Germline V gene sequence: CDR1 SGHDN, CDR2 FVKESK. The V and J ends lost 3 bases and 0 bases respectively, with 3 bases between them. The CDR3 runs 14 residues. The CDR3 DNA is TGTGCCAGCAGCCAGAGCTCTGGGGCCAACGTCCTGACTTTG. Translating gives CASSQSSGANVLTL.

This chain uses TRBV7-3 with TRBJ2-1, with D hard to call. Looked up from germline, CDR1 is SGHTA and CDR2 is FQGTGA. The CDR3 has 13 amino acids. Trimming stripped 2 bases from V and 6 bases from J, with 8 bases between. In nucleotides, the CDR3 is TGTGCCAGCAGCTTATACTCCATCAATGAGCAGTTCTTC. Translating gives CASSLYSINEQFF.

Details on this clonotype: The conserved closing phenylalanine or tryptophan is absent in this CDR3, likely reflecting a read error. V and J are TRBV30 and TRBJ1-3; maybe TRBD1 (5 bases). CDR1 is GTSNPN, CDR2 SVGIG, per germline (reference sequence). The CDR3 consists of 15 residues. The V gene lost 0 bases and the J gene lost 8 bases, with 17 bases spanning the gap. CDR3 region: CAWSVGGLGGDTIYL. CDR3 in DNA: TGTGCCTGGAGTGTTGGGGGTCTCGGGGGGGACACCATATATCTT.

This clonotype was found many times. The chain couples TRBV7-3 to TRBJ2-2; TRBD1 is a possible D gene (5 bases). V dropped 6 bases and J dropped 0 bases, with 14 bases sitting between them. CDR1 SGHTA and CDR2 FQGTGA come from the germline V gene. CDR3 size: 16 residues. The CDR3 region has the DNA TGTGCCAGCAGTTTGCGCAGGGCGGCGAACACCGGGGAGCTGTTTTTT. This encodes CASSLRRAANTGELFF.